These 2 T cell receptor beta chains came from one sample sequenced in a study of spatial heterogeneity in lung cancer. Time point described: sample taken at primary tumor resection. What these receptors recognize is not known. TCRdb recomputed calls from the 5' RACE reads with MiXCR, one row per CDR3 protein. The table has just over 3,000 distinct CDR3 sequences, about 16% seen once; the top ten hold roughly a tenth. The study, taken as a whole, reports: One measure, the expanded intratumoral alpha and beta TCR count, tracked tumor mutation counts.

The input for sequencing was lung tumor tissue, taken at surgery. These receptors came from a male donor with early-stage non-small cell lung cancer.

This clonotype is labeled medium-sized. This chain joins TRBV7-8 and TRBJ2-7; D uncertain. V was pared by 6 bases and J by 4 bases, with 4 bases between. Germline assignment: CDR1 SGHVS and CDR2 FQNEAQ. The CDR3 extends over 10 amino acids. For the CDR3, the DNA is TGTGCCAGCAGTGGTTACGAGCAGTACTTC. It specifies CASSGYEQYF.

This clonotype has at least ten counts. V usage is TRBV20-1 and J usage is TRBJ2-1; TRBD2 aligns across 10 bases. Trimming took 6 bases from V and 4 from J; bases not matched to a gene: 9. The CDR3 consists of 15 residues. CDR1 DFQATT and CDR2 SNEGSKA come from the germline V gene (reference sequence). The CDR3 sequence is CSAPLAGGLYNEQFF. The CDR3 DNA reads TGCAGTGCCCCTTTAGCGGGAGGTCTTTACAATGAGCAGTTCTTC.